This TCR beta chain is from a study of blood T cell repertoires in COVID-19. Study-level background: Some COVID-19 samples were acute and others convalescent; all came from the United States, Italy and Spain. In each case, the material was cDNA or gDNA derived from T cells, B-cell-depleted T cells, or PBMCs.

Authors' methods: It was from reference gene primer amplification that nucleated cell counts were estimated. This table comes from immunoSEQ multiplex PCR, and its TCRdb copy is limited to in-frame clones, with some not included. Clonal size and the V and J genes are those of that table, whereas D and trimming came from the DNA. This sample yields about 130,000 clones, of which about four fifths are seen a single time; 16% belongs to the top ten. This clone was observed once. Sequencing used peripheral blood. This sequence originates from a woman between 50 and 59 years old with acute or convalescent COVID-19.

DNA for the CDR3: TGTGCCAGCAGTAGACTAGCGGGGATCGGAGATACGCAGTATTTT. This codes for CASSRLAGIGDTQYF. J is TRBJ2-3 and V is TRBV2; TRBD2 agrees at 11 bases. The V and J ends lost 5 bases and 5 bases, in that order; junction bases with no gene match: 6. Germline lookup yields CDR1 SNHLY and CDR2 FYNNEI. This CDR3 region has 15 residues.